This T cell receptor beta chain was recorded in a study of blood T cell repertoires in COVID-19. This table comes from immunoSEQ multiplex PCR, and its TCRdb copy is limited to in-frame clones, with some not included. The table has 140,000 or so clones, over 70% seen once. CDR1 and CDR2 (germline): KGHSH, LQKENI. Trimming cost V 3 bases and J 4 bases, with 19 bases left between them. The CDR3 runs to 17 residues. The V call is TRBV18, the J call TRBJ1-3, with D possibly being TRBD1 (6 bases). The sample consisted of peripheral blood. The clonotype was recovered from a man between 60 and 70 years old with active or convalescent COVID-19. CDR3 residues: CASSPPGHGVAGNTIYF. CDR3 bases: TGTGCCAGCTCACCTCCGGGACACGGAGTAGCAGGAAACACCATATATTTT.